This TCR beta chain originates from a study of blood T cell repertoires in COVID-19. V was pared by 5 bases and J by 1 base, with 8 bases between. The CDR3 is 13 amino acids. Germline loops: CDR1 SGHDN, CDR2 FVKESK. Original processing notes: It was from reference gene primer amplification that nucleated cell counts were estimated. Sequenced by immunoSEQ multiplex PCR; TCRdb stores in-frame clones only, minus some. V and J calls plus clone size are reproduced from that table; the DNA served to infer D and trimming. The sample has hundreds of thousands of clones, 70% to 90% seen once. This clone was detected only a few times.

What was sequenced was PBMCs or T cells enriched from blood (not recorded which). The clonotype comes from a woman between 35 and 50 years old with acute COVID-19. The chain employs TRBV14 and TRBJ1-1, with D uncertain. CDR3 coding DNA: TGTGCCAGCAGCGCCCAGTCGAACACTGAAGCTTTCTTT. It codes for CASSAQSNTEAFF.